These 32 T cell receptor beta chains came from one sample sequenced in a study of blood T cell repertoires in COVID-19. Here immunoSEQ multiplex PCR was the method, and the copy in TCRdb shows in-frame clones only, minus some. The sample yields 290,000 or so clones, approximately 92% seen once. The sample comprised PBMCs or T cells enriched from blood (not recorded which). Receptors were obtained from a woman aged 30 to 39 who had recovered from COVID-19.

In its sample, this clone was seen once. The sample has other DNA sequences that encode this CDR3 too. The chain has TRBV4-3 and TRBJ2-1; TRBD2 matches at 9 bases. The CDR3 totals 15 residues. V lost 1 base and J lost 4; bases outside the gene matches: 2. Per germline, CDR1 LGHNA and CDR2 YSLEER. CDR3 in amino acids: CASSQVSGSYNEQFF. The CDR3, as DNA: TGCGCCAGCAGCCAAGTTAGCGGGAGTTACAATGAGCAGTTCTTC.

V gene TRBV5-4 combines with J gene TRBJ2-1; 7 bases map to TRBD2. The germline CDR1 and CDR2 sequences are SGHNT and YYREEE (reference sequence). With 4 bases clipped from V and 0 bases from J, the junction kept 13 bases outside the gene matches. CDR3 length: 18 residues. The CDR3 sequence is CASSRPRLERDSYNEQFF. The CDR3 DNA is TGTGCCAGCAGCCGCCCCAGGCTAGAGCGGGACTCCTACAATGAGCAGTTCTTC.

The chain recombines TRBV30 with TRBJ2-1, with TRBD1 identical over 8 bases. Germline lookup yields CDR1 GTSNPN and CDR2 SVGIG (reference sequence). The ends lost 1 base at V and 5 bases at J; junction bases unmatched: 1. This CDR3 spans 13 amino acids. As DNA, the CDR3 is TGTGCCTGGAGTGGACAGGGGCACAATGAGCAGTTCTTC. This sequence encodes CAWSGQGHNEQFF.

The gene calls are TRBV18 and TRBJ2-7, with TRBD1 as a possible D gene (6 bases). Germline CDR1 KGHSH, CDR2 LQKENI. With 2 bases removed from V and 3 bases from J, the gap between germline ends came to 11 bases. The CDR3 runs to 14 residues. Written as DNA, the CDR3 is TGTGCCAGCTCACCAGCACAGGGTCGCTACGAGCAGTACTTC. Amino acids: CASSPAQGRYEQYF.

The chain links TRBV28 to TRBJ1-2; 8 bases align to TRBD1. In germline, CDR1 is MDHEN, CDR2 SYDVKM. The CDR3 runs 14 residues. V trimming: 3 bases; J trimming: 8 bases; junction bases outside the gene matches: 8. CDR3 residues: CASSLAQGAKGYTF. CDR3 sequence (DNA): TGTGCCAGCAGTTTGGCGCAGGGGGCCAAAGGCTACACCTTC.

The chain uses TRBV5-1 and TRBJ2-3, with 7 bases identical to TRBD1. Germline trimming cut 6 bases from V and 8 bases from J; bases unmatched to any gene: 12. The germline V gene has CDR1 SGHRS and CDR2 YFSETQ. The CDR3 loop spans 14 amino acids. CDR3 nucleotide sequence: TGCGCCAGCATTCGACAGGGACCACCCGGTACGCAGTATTTT. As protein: CASIRQGPPGTQYF.

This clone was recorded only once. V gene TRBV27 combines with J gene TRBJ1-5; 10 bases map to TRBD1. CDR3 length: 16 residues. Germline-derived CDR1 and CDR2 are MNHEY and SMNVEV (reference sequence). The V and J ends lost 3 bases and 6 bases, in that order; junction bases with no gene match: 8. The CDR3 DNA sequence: TGTGCCAGCAGTTTTCACGGACAGGGGGGGGCTCAGCCCCAGCATTTT. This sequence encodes CASSFHGQGGAQPQHF.

The CDR3 nucleotides read TGTGCCAGCAGCATCCCGGGACAGGGGGCAAATGAGCAGTTCTTC. As protein: CASSIPGQGANEQFF. This chain uses TRBV7-9 with TRBJ2-1; TRBD1 matches at 12 bases. Looked up from germline, CDR1 is SEHNR and CDR2 is FQNEAQ (reference sequence). The CDR3 contains 15 residues. V shed 5 bases, J shed 7 bases, and the junction held 6 bases outside the gene matches.

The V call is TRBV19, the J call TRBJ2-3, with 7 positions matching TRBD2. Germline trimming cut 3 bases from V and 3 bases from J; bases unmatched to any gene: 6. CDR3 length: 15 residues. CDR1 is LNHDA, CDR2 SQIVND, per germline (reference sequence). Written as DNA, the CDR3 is TGTGCCAGTAGTATCAGAGCGGGGTTTACAGATACGCAGTATTTT. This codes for CASSIRAGFTDTQYF.

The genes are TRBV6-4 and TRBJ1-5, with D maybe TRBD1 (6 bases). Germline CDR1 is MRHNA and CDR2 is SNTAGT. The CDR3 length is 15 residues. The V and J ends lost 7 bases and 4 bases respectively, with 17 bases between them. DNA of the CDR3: TGTGCCAGCAACCCCGGGACAAAAAAAAATCAGCCCCAGCATTTT. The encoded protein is CASNPGTKKNQPQHF.

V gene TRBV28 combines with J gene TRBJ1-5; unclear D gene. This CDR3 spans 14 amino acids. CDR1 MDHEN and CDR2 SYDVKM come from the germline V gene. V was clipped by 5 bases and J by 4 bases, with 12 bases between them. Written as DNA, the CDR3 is TGTGCCAGCAGTCCGGTCCGGGGAAATCAGCCCCAGCATTTT. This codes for CASSPVRGNQPQHF.

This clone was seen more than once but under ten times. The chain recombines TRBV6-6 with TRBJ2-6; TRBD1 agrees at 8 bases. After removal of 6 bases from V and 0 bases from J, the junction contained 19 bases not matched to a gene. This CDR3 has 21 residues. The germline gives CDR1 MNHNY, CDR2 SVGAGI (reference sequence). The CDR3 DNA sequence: TGTGCCAGCAGCCCAGACCAGGGGGCAGGGTGGTCTAACTCTGGGGCCAACGTCCTGACTTTC. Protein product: CASSPDQGAGWSNSGANVLTF.

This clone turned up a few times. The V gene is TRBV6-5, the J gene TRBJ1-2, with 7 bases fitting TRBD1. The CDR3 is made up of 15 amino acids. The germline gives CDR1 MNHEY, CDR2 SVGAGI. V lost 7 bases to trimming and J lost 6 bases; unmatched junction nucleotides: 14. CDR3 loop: CASNPSGDSSNGYTF. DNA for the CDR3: TGTGCCAGCAATCCCTCTGGGGACAGCTCAAATGGCTACACCTTC.

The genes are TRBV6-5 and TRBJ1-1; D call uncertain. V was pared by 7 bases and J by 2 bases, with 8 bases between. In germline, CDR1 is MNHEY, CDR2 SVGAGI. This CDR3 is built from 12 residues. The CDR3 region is CASTSGNTEAFF. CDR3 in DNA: TGTGCCAGCACTAGCGGAAACACTGAAGCTTTCTTT.

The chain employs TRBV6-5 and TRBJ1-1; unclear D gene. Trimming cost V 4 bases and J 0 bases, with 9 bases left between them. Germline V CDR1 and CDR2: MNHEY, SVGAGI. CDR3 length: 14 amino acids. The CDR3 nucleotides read TGTGCCAGCAGTTCCTCGAGGCTGAACACTGAAGCTTTCTTT. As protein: CASSSSRLNTEAFF.

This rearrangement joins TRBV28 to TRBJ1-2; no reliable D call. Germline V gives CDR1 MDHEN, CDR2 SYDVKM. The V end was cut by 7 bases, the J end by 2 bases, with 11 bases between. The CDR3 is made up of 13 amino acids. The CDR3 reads CASTSGKNYGYTF. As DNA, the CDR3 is TGTGCCAGCACCAGCGGAAAGAACTATGGCTACACCTTC.

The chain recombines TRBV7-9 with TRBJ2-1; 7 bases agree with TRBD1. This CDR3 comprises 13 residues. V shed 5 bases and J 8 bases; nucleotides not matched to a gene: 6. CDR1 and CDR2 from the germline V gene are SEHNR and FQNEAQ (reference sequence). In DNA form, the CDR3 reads TGTGCCAGCAGCCCAGACAGGGTTCATGAGCAGTTCTTC. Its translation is CASSPDRVHEQFF.

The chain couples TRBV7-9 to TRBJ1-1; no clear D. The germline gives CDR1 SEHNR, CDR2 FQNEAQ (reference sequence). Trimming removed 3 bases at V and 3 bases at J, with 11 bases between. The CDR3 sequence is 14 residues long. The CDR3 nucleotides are TGTGCCAGCAGCTTGATCCTGGCGGACACTGAAGCTTTCTTT. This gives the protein CASSLILADTEAFF.

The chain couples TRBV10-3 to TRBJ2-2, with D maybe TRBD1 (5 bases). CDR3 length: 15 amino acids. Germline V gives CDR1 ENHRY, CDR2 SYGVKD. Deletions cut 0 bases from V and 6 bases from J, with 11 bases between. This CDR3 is CAISESGRVPGELFF. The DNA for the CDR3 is TGTGCCATCAGTGAGTCAGGCAGGGTCCCCGGGGAGCTGTTTTTT.

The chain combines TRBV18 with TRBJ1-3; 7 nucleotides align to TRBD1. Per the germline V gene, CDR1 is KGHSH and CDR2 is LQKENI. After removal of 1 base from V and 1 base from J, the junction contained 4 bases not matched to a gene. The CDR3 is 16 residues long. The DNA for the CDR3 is TGTGCCAGCTCACCACGGGTACAGGGGTCTGGAAACACCATATATTTT. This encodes CASSPRVQGSGNTIYF.

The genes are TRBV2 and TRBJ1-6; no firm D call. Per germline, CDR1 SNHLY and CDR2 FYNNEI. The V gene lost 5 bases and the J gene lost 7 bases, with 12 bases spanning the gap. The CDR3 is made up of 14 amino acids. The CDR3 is CASSPGGQNSPLHF. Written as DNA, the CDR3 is TGTGCCAGCAGTCCAGGAGGGCAGAATTCACCCCTCCACTTT.

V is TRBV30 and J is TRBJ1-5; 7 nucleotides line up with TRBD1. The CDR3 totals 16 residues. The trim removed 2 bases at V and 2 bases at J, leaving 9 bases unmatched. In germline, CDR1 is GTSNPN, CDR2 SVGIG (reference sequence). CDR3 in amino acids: CAWSRPQGSRNQPQHF. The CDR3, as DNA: TGTGCCTGGAGTCGGCCACAGGGGAGTCGCAATCAGCCCCAGCATTTT.

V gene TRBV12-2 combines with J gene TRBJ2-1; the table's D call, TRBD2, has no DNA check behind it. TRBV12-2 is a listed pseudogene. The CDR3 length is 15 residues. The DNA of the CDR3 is TGTGCAAGTCGCAACTCTAGCGGGAGCGGGAATGAGCAGTTCTTC. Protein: CASRNSSGSGNEQFF.

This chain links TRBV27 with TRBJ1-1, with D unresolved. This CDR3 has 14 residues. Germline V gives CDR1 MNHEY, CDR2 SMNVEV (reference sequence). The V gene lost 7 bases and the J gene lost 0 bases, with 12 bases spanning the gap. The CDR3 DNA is TGTGCCAGCACCCCGGGGATCATGAACACTGAAGCTTTCTTT. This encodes CASTPGIMNTEAFF.

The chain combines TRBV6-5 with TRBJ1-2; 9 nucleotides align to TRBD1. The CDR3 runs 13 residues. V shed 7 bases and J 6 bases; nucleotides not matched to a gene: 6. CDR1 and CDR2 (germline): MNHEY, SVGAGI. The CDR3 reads CASIGGQGDGYTF. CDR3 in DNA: TGTGCCAGCATTGGGGGACAGGGTGATGGCTACACCTTC.

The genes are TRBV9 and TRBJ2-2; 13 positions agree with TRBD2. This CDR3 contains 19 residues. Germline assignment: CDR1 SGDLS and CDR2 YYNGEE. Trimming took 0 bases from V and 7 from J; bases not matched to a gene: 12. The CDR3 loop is CASSVGLAGGSYAGGELFF. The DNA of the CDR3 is TGTGCCAGCAGCGTAGGACTAGCGGGAGGATCTTACGCGGGCGGGGAGCTGTTTTTT. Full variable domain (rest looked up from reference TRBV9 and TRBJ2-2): DSGVTQTPKHLITATGQRVTLRCSPRSGDLSVYWYQQSLDQGLQFLIQYYNGEERAKGNILERFSAQQFPDLHSELNLSSLELGDSALYFCASSVGLAGGSYAGGELFFGEGSRLTVL.

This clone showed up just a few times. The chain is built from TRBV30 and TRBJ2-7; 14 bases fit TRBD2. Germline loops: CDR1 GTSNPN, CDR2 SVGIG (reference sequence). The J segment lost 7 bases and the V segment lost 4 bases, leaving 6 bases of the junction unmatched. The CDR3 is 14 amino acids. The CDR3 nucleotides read TGTGCCTGGAAACCGGGACTAGCGGGAGTAGAGCAGTACTTC. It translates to CAWKPGLAGVEQYF.

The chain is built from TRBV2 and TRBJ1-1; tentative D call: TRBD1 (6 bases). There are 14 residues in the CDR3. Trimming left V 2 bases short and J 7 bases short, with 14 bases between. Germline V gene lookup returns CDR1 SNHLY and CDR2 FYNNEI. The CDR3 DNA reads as TGTGCCAGCAGTGAAATAGGGGGTTACGGTGAAGCTTTCTTT. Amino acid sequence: CASSEIGGYGEAFF.

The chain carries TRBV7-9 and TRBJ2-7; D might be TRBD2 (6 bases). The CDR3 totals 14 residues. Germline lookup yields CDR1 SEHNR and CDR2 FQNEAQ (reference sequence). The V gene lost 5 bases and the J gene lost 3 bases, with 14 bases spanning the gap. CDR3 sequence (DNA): TGTGCCAGCAGCCCCGCGGGGACGTACTACGAGCAGTACTTC. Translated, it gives CASSPAGTYYEQYF.

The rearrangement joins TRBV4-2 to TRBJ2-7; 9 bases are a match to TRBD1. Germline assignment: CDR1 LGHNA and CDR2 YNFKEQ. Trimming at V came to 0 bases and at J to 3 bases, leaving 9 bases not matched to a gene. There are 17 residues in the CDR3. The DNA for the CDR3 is TGTGCCAGCAGCCAAGATTTAAGGGGGACAGGGAACTACGAGCAGTACTTC. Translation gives CASSQDLRGTGNYEQYF.

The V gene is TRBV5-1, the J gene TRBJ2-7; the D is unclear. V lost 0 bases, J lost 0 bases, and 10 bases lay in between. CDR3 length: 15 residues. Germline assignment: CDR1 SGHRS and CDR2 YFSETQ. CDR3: CASSLGAPPSYEQYF. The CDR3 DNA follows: TGCGCCAGCAGCTTGGGAGCGCCCCCCTCCTACGAGCAGTACTTC.

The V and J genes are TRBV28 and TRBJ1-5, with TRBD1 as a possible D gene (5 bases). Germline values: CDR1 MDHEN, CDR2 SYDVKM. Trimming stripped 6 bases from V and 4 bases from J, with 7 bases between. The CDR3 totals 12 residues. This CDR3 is CASRGPNQPQHF. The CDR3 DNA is TGTGCCAGCAGGGGGCCTAATCAGCCCCAGCATTTT. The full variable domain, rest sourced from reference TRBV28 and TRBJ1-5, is DVKVTQSSRYLVKRTGEKVFLECVQDMDHENMFWYRQDPGLGLRLIYFSYDVKMKEKGDIPEGYSVSREKKERFSLILESASTNQTSMYLCASRGPNQPQHFGDGTRLSIL.